This T cell receptor beta chain is drawn from a study of cytomegalovirus exposure and HLA in healthy donors. Germline CDR1 and CDR2: SSHAT and FNYEAQ (reference sequence). The CDR3 is 13 amino acids. The ends lost 5 bases at V and 8 bases at J; junction bases unmatched: 8. Primers included in the PCR were 60 Vbeta and 13 Jbeta primers. Sequencing was performed with immunoSEQ multiplex PCR; in TCRdb, only in-frame clones are kept and a portion is missing. The repertoire holds some 200,000 clones, with about 9.4% as singletons. This clone was seen a few times. The chain joins TRBV7-7 to TRBJ1-1; 7 positions match TRBD1. The TCR sequence derives from a woman aged 30 to 39 in good health and CMV-seropositive. Sequenced input: PBMCs. CDR3: CASSVDRDSEAFF. CDR3 in DNA: TGTGCCAGCAGCGTGGACCGGGACAGCGAAGCTTTCTTT.